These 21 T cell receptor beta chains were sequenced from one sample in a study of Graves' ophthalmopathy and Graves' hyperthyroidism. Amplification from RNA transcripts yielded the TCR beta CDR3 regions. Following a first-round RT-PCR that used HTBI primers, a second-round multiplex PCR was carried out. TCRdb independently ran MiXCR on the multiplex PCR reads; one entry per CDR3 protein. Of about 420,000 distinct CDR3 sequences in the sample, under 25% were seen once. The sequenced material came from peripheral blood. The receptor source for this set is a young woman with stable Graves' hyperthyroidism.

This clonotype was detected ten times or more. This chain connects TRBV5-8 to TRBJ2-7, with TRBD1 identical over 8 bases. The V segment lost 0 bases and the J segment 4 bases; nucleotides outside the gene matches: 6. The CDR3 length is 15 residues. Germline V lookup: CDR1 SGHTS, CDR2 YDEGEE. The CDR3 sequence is CASSLVRTGRYEQYF. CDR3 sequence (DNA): TGTGCCAGCAGCTTGGTGCGGACAGGGCGGTACGAGCAGTACTTC.

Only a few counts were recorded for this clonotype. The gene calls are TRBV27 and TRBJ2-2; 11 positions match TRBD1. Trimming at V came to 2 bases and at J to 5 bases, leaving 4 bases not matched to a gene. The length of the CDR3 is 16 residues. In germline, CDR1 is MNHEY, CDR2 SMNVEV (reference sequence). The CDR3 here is CASSLMGQGGTGELFF. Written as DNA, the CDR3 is TGTGCCAGCAGTTTAATGGGACAGGGGGGTACCGGGGAGCTGTTTTTT.

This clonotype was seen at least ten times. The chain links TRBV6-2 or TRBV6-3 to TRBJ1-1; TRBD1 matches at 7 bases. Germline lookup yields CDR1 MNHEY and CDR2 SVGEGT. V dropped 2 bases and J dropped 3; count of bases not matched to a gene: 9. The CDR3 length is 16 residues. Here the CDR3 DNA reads TGTGCCAGCAGTTACGGGGCAGGGGGAAGGGACACTGAAGCTTTCTTT. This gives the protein CASSYGAGGRDTEAFF.

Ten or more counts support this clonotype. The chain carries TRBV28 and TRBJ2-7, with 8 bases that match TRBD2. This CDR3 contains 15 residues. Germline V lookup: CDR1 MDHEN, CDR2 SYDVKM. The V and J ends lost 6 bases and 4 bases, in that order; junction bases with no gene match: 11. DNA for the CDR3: TGTGCCAGCAGACGGAGATTAGCGGGAAGGTACGAGCAGTACTTC. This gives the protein CASRRRLAGRYEQYF.

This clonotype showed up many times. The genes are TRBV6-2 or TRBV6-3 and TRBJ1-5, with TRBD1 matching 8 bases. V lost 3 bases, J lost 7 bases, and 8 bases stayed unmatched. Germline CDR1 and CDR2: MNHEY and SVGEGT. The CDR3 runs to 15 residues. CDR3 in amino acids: CASSYGQGAVQPQHF. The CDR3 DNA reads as TGTGCCAGCAGTTATGGACAGGGCGCAGTACAGCCCCAGCATTTT.

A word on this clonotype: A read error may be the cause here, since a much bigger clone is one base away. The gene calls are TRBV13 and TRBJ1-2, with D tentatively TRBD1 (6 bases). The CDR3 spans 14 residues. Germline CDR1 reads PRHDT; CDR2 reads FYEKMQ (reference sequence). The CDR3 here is CASSSYRDNYDYTF. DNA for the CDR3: TGTGCCAGCAGCTCCTACAGGGATAACTATGACTACACCTTC.

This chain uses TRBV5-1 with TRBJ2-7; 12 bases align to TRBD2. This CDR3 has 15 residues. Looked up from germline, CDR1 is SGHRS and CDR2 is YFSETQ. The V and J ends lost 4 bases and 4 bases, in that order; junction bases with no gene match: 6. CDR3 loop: CASSLRTSGEYEQYF. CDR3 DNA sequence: TGCGCCAGCAGCCTTAGGACTAGCGGGGAATACGAGCAGTACTTC. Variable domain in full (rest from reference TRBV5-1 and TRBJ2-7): KAGVTQTPRYLIKTRGQQVTLSCSPISGHRSVSWYQQTPGQGLQFLFEYFSETQRNKGNFPGRFSGRQFSNSRSEMNVSTLELGDSALYLCASSLRTSGEYEQYFGPGTRLTVT.

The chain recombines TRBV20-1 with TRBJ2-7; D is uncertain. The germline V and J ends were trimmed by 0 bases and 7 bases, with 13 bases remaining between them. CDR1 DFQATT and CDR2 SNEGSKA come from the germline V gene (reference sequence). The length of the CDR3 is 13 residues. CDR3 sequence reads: CSARDEWEGEQYF. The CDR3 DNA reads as TGCAGTGCTAGAGATGAGTGGGAAGGTGAGCAGTACTTC.

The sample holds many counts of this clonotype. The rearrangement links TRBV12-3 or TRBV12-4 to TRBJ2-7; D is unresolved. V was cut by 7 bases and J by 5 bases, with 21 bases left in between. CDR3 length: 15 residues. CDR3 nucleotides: TGTGCCAGCACCACCACAGAAATAGGGATCCACGAGCAGTACTTC. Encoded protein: CASTTTEIGIHEQYF.

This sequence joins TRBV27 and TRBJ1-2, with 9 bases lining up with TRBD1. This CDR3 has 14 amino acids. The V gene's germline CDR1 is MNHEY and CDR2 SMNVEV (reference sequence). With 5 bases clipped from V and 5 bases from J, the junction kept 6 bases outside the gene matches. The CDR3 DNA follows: TGTGCCAGCAGTCTCCGGACAGGGGAGTATGGCTACACCTTC. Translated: CASSLRTGEYGYTF.

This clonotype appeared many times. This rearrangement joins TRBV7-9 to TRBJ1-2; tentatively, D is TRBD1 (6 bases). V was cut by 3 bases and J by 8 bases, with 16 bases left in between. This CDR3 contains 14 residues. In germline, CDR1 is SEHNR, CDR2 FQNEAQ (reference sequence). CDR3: CASSFTGILRGYTF. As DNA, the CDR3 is TGTGCCAGCAGCTTTACAGGGATCCTCAGGGGCTACACCTTC.

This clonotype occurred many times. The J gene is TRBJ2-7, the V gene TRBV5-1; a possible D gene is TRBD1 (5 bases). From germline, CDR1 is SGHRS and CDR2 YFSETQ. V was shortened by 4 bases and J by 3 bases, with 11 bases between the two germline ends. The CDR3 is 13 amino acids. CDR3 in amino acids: CASSDPDNYEQYF. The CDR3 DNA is TGCGCCAGCAGCGATCCGGACAACTACGAGCAGTACTTC.

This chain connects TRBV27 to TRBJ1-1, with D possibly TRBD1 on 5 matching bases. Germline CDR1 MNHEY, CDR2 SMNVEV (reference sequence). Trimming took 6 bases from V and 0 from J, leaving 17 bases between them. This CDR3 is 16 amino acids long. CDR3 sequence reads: CASSHSRGTVNTEAFF. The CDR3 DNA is TGTGCCAGCAGCCACTCACGGGGGACCGTGAACACTGAAGCTTTCTTT.

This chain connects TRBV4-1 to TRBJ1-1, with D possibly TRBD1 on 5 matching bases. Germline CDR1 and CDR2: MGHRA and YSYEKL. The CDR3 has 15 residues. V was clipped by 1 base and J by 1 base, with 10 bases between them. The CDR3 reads CASSQVQGGNTEAFF. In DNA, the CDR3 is TGCGCCAGCAGCCAAGTCCAGGGCGGGAACACTGAAGCTTTCTTT.

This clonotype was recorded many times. Here the CDR3 reads CASSFLPGELFF. The CDR3, as DNA: TGTGCCAGCAGTTTTTTACCCGGGGAGCTGTTTTTT. The chain employs TRBV12-3 or TRBV12-4 and TRBJ2-2; D not resolved. The V and J ends lost 3 bases and 6 bases respectively, with 5 bases between them. CDR3 length: 12 residues.

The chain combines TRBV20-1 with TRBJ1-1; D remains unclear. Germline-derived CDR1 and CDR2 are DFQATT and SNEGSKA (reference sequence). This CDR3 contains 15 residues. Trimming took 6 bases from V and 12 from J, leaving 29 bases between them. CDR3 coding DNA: TGCAGTGCACCTGAATACCACCGGGCAGGAGGGTATTCTTTCTTT. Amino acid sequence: CSAPEYHRAGGYSFF.

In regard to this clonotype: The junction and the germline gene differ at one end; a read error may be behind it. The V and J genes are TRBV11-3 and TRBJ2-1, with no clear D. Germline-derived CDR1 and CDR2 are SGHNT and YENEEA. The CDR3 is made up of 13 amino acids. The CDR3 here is CASSSTAYNEKFF. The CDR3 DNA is TGTGCCAGCAGCTCTACAGCTTACAATGAGAAGTTCTTC.

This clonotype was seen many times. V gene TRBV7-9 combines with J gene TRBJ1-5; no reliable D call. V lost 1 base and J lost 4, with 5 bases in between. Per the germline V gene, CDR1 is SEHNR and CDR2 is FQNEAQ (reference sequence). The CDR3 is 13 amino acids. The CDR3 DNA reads TGTGCCAGCAGCTTAGAGGCAAATCAGCCCCAGCATTTT. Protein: CASSLEANQPQHF.

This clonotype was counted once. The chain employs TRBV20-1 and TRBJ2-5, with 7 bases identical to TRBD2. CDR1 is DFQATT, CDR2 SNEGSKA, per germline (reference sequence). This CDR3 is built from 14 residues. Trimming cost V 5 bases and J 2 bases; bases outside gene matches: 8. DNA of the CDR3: TGCAGTGCTGTAGAAAGCGGGGAGCAAGAGACCCAGTACTTC. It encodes CSAVESGEQETQYF.

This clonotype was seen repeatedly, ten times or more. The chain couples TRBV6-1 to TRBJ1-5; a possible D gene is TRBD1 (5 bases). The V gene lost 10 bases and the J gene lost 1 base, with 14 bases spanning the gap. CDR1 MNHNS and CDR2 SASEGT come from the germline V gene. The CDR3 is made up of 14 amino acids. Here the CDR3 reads CATRQPGSNQPQHF. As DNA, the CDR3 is TGTGCCACCCGACAGCCGGGGAGCAATCAGCCCCAGCATTTT.

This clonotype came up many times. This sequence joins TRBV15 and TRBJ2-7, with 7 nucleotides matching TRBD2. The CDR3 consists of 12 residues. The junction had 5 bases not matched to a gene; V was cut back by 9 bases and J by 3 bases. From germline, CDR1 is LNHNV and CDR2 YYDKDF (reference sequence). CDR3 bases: TGTGCCACTTCACGGGGGGACTACGAGCAGTACTTC. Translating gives CATSRGDYEQYF.